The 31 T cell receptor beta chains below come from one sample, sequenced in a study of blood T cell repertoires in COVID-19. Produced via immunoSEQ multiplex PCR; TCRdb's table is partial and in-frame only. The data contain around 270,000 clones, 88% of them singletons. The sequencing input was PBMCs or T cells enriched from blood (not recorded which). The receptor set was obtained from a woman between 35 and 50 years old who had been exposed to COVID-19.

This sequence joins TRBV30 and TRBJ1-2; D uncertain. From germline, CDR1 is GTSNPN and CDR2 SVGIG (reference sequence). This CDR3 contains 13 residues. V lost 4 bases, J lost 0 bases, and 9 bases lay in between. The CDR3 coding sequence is TGTGCCTGGAATCGGGGAACTAACTATGGCTACACCTTC. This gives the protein CAWNRGTNYGYTF. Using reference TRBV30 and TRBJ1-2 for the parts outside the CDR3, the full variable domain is SQTIHQWPATLVQPVGSPLSLECTVEGTSNPNLYWYRQAAGRGLQLLFYSVGIGQISSEVPQNLSASRPQDRQFILSSKKLLLSDSGFYLCAWNRGTNYGYTFGSGTRLTVV.

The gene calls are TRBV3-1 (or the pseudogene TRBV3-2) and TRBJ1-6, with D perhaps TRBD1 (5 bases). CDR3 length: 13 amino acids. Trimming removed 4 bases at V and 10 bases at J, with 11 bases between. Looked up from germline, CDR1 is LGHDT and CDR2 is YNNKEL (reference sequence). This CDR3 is CASSLPGRSPLHF. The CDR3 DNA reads TGTGCCAGCAGCCTTCCAGGGAGGTCACCCCTCCACTTT.

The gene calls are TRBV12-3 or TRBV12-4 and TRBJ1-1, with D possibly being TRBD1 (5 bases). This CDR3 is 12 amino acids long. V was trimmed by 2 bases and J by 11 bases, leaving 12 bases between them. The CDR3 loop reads CASSLSGFSAFF. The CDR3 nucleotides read TGTGCCAGCAGTTTATCAGGGTTTAGCGCTTTCTTT.

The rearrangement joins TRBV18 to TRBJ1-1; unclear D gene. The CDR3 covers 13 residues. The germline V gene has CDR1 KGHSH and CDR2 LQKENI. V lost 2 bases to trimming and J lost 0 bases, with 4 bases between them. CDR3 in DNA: TGTGCCAGCTCACCAACGGTGAACACTGAAGCTTTCTTT. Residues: CASSPTVNTEAFF.

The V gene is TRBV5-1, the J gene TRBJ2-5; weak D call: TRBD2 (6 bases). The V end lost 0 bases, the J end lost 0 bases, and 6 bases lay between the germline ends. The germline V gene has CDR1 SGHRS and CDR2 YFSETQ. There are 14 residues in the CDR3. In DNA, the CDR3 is TGCGCCAGCAGCTTGGGGGGGGACCAAGAGACCCAGTACTTC. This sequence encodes CASSLGGDQETQYF. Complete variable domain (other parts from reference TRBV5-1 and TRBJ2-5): KAGVTQTPRYLIKTRGQQVTLSCSPISGHRSVSWYQQTPGQGLQFLFEYFSETQRNKGNFPGRFSGRQFSNSRSEMNVSTLELGDSALYLCASSLGGDQETQYFGPGTRLLVL.

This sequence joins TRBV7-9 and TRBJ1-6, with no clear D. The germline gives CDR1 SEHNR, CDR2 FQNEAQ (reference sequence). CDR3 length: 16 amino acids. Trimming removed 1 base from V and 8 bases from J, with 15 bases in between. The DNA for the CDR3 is TGTGCCAGCAGCTTAGATCCGGTAATTCGGGATTCACCCCTCCACTTT. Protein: CASSLDPVIRDSPLHF.

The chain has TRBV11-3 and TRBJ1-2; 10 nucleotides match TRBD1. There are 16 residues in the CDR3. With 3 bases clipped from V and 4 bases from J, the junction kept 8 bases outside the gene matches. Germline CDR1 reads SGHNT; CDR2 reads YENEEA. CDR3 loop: CASSFGQGEGSYGYTF. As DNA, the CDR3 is TGTGCCAGCAGCTTCGGACAGGGGGAGGGCAGCTATGGCTACACCTTC.

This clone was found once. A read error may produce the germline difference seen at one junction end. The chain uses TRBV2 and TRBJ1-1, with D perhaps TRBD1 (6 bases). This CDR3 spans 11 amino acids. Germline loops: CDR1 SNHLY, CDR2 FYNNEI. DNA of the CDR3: TGTGCCAGCAGTGAGGAGGACAGTACAATCTTT. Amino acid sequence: CASSEEDSTIF. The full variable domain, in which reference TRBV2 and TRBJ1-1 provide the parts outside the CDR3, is EPEVTQTPSHQVTQMGQEVILRCVPISNHLYFYWYRQILGQKVEFLVSFYNNEISEKSEIFDDQFSVERPDGSNFTLKIRSTKLEDSAMYFCASSEEDSTIFGQGTRLTVV.

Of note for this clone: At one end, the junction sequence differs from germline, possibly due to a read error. The DNA for the CDR3 is TGTGCCAGCAGCTTAGATTACCCCACTAGCGGGAAAGTGGATTTT. It yields the protein CASSLDYPTSGKVDF. The J gene is TRBJ2-3, the V gene TRBV11-2; TRBD2 agrees at 10 bases. There are 15 residues in the CDR3. Looked up from germline, CDR1 is SGHAT and CDR2 is FQNNGV. Filled out from reference TRBV11-2 and TRBJ2-3, the complete variable domain reads EAGVAQSPRYKIIEKRQSVAFWCNPISGHATLYWYQQILGQGPKLLIQFQNNGVVDDSQLPKDRFSAERLKGVDSTLKIQPAKLEDSAVYLCASSLDYPTSGKVDFGPGTRLTVL.

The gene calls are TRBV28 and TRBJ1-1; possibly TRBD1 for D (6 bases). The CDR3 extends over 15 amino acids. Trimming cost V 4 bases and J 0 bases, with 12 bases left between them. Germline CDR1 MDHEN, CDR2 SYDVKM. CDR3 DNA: TGTGCCAGCAGTTCCTGGACAGAATTGAACACTGAAGCTTTCTTT. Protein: CASSSWTELNTEAFF.

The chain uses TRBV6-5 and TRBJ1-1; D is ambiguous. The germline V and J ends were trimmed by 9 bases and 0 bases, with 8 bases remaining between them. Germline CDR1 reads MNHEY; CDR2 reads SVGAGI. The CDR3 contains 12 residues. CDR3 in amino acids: CASHRLNTEAFF. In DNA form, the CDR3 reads TGTGCCAGTCATCGGTTGAACACTGAAGCTTTCTTT.

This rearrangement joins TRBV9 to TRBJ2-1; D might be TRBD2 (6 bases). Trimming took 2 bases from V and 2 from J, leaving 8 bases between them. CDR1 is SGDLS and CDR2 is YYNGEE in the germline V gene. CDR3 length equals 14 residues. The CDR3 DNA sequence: TGTGCCAGCAGCGTCGGCGGGGCCTACAATGAGCAGTTCTTC. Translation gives CASSVGGAYNEQFF.

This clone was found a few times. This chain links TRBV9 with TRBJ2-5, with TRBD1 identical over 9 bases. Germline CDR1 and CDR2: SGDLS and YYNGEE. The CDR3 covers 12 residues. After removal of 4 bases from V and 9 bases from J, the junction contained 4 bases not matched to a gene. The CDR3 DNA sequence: TGTGCCAGCAGCCGGGACAGGGAGGCCCAGTACTTC. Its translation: CASSRDREAQYF.

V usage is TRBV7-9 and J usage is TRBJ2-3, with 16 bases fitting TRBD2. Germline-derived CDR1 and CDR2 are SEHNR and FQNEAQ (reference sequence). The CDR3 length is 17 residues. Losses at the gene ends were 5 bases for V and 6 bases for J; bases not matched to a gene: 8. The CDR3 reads CASSPGTSGGATDTQYF. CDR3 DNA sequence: TGTGCCAGCAGCCCAGGGACTAGCGGGGGGGCTACTGATACGCAGTATTTT.

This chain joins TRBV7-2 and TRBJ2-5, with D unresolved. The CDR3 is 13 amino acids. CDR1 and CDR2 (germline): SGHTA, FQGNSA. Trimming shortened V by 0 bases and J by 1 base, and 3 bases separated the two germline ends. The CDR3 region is CASSLAFQETQYF. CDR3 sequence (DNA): TGTGCCAGCAGCTTAGCCTTCCAAGAGACCCAGTACTTC.

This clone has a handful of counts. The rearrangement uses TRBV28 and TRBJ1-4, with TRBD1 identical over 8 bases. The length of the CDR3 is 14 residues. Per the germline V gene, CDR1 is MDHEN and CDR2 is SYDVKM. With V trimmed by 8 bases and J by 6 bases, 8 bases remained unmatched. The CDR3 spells CASEGADRDEKLFF. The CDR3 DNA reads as TGTGCCAGCGAGGGTGCGGACAGGGATGAAAAACTGTTTTTT.

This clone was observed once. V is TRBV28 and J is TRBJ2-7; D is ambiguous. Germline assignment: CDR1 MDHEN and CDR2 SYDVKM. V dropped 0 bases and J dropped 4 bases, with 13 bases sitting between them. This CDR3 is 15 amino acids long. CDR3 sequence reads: CASSLWGNRLYEQYF. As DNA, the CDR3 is TGTGCCAGCAGTTTATGGGGCAACCGCCTATACGAGCAGTACTTC.

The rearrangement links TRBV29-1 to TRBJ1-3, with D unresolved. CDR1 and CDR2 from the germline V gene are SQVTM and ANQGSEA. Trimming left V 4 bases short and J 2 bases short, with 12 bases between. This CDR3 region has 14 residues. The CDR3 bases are TGCAGCGTTGCAGGCGTCCTCACTGGAAACACCATATATTTT. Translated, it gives CSVAGVLTGNTIYF.

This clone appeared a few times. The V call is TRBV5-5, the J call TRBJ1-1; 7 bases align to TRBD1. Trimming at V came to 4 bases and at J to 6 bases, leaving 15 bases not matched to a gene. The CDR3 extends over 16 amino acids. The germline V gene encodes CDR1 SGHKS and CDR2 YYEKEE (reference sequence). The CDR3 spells CASSRAEGARVPEAFF. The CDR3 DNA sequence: TGTGCCAGCAGCCGGGCGGAGGGGGCGCGGGTTCCTGAAGCTTTCTTT.

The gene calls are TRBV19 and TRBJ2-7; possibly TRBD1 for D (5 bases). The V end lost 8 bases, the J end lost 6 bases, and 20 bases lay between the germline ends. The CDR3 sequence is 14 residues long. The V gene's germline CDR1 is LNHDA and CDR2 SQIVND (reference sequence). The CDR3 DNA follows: TGTGCCAGTGGGCCGAGATGGGGCAGGGCCGAGCAGTACTTC. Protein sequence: CASGPRWGRAEQYF. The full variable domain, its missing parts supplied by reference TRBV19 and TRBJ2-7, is DGGITQSPKYLFRKEGQNVTLSCEQNLNHDAMYWYRQDPGQGLRLIYYSQIVNDFQKGDIAEGYSVSREKKESFPLTVTSAQKNPTAFYLCASGPRWGRAEQYFGPGTRLTVT.

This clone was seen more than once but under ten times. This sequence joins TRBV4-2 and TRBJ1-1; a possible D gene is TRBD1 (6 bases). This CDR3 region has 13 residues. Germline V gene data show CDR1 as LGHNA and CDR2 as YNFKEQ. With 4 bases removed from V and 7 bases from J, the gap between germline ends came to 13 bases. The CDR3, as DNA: TGTGCCAGCAGCCGAACAGGGAAAGGTGAAGCTTTCTTT. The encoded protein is CASSRTGKGEAFF.

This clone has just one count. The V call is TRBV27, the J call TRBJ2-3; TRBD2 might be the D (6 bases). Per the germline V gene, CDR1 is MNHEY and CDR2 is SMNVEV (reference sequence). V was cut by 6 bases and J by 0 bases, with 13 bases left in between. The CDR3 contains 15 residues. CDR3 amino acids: CASRSLGLSTDTQYF. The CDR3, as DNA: TGTGCCAGCAGGTCACTGGGACTTAGCACAGATACGCAGTATTTT.

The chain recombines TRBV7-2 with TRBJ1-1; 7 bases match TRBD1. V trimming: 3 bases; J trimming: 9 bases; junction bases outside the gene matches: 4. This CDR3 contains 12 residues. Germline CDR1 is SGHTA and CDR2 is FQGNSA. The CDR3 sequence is CASSFPGGKAFF. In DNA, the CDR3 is TGTGCCAGCAGCTTCCCAGGGGGGAAAGCTTTCTTT.

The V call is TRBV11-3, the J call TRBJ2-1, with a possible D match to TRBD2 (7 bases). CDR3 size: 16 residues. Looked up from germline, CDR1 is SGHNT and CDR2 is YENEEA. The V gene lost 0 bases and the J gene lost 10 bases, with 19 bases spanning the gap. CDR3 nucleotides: TGTGCCAGCAGCTTAGACGGCGGGGGCCCGAATGAAGAGCAGTTCTTC. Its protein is CASSLDGGGPNEEQFF.

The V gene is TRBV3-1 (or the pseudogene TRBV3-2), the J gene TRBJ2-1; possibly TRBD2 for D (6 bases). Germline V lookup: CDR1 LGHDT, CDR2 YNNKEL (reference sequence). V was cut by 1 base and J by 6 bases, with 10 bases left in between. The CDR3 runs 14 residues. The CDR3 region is CASSQARGGNEQFF. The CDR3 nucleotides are TGTGCCAGCAGCCAAGCCCGGGGAGGCAATGAGCAGTTCTTC.

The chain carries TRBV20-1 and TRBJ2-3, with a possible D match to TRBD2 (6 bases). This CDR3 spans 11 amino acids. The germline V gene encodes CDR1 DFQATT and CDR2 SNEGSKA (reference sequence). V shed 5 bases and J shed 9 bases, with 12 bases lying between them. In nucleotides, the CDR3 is TGCAGTGCTCAGGACTACCAAACGCAGTATTTT. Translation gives CSAQDYQTQYF.

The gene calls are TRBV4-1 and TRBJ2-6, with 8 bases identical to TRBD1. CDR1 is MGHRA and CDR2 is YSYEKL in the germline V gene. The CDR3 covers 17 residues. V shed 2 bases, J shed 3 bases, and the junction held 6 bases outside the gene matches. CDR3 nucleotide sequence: TGCGCCAGCAGCCAACCCCAGGGGGCGCTTGGGGCCAACGTCCTGACTTTC. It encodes CASSQPQGALGANVLTF.

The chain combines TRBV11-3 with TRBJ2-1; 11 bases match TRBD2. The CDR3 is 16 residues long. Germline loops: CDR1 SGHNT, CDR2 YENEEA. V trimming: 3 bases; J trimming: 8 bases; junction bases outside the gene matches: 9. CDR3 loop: CASSLGLAGGAHEQFF. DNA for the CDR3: TGTGCCAGCAGCTTGGGGCTAGCGGGGGGAGCCCATGAGCAGTTCTTC.

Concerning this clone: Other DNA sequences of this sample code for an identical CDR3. Here the CDR3 DNA reads TGTGCCAGCAGACCGGACAGGAGGGATTCACCCCTCCACTTT. The encoded protein is CASRPDRRDSPLHF. The gene calls are TRBV3-1 (or the pseudogene TRBV3-2) and TRBJ1-6; the match to TRBD1 covers 7 bases. The V gene's germline CDR1 is LGHDT and CDR2 YNNKEL (reference sequence). The length of the CDR3 is 14 residues. V lost 6 bases to trimming and J lost 8 bases; unmatched junction nucleotides: 7.

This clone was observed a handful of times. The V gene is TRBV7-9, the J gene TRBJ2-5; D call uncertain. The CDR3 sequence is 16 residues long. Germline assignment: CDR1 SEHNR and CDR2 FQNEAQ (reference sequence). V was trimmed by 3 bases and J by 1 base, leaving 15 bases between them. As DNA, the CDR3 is TGTGCCAGCAGCTTCCTCCTGTTGGCAGGCCAAGAGACCCAGTACTTC. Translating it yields CASSFLLLAGQETQYF.

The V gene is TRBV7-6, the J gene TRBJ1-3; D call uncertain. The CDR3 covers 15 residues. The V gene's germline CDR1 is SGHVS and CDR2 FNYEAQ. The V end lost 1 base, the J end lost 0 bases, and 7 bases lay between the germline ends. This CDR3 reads CASSLDISSGNTIYF. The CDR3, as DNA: TGTGCCAGCAGCTTAGACATCAGCTCTGGAAACACCATATATTTT.